This TCR beta chain was recovered during a study of vaccination effects on CD4 cells after COVID-19. Study background: Sample collection from a couple of convalescent patients occurred 16 days and one week before vaccination. Points from the study as a whole: New vaccine-induced clones made up most post-vaccine spike-reactive clones in convalescents.

The sample holds a few counts of this clone. Its antigen is as yet unknown. Germline V gives CDR1 SGDLS, CDR2 YYNGEE. V was cut by 0 bases and J by 2 bases, with 21 bases left in between. The CDR3 spans 18 residues. Antigen-specific CD4+ T cells expanded by the ViraFEST assay with viral peptide pools were then sequenced. CD4+ T cell isolation took place after approximately 11 days of culture. This person's SARS-CoV-2 infection, confirmed by PCR, occurred between March and December 2020. The protocol was immunoSEQ multiplex PCR, while the TCRdb copy is restricted to in-frame clones and leaves out a portion. This sample has tens of thousands of clones, with around 67% found just once.

Sequencing used CD4+ T cells from PBMCs cultured with a peptide pool, obtained before COVID-19 vaccination. This clonotype was sampled from a human donor who had a prior SARS-CoV-2 infection. The chain is built from TRBV9 and TRBJ2-7; D is ambiguous. The CDR3 loop is CASSVGPGEARAPYEQYF. The CDR3 DNA reads as TGTGCCAGCAGCGTAGGTCCGGGTGAGGCAAGAGCTCCCTACGAGCAGTACTTC.